The 27 T cell receptor beta chains given below trace back to one sample, sequenced in a study of cytomegalovirus exposure and HLA in healthy donors. In the PCR, 60 Vbeta and 13 Jbeta primers were used. TCRdb keeps only in-frame clones here, not all; method: immunoSEQ multiplex PCR. The table records about 180,000 clones, 70% to 85% of them present only once. The sample was PBMCs. The receptors derive from a girl aged 2 to 9 in good health and CMV-seropositive.

V is TRBV6-1 and J is TRBJ1-2; D gene uncertain. The length of the CDR3 is 13 residues. Per the germline V gene, CDR1 is MNHNS and CDR2 is SASEGT. The V and J ends lost 5 bases and 6 bases respectively, with 13 bases between them. CDR3 coding DNA: TGTGCCAGCAGTTTATACAAACAAAATGGCTACACCTTC. Translation: CASSLYKQNGYTF.

V is TRBV4-1 and J is TRBJ1-1; 7 bases agree with TRBD1. Germline V gives CDR1 MGHRA, CDR2 YSYEKL. The trim removed 0 bases at V and 0 bases at J, leaving 13 bases unmatched. This CDR3 has 19 residues. The CDR3 region is CASSQDPPTGRRVNTEAFF. CDR3 DNA sequence: TGCGCCAGCAGCCAAGATCCTCCGACAGGGAGAAGAGTGAACACTGAAGCTTTCTTT.

V gene TRBV6-6 combines with J gene TRBJ2-1; weak D call: TRBD1 (6 bases). There are 13 residues in the CDR3. V was trimmed by 8 bases and J by 4 bases, leaving 12 bases between them. CDR1 MNHNY and CDR2 SVGAGI come from the germline V gene (reference sequence). Written as DNA, the CDR3 is TGTGCCAGCGCCTGGGACAAGTACAATGAGCAGTTCTTC. It specifies CASAWDKYNEQFF.

This clone was counted a few times. The chain employs TRBV6-6 and TRBJ1-5; a weak D match, TRBD1 (6 bases). This CDR3 region has 16 residues. The germline CDR1 and CDR2 sequences are MNHNY and SVGAGI (reference sequence). The V gene lost 5 bases and the J gene lost 4 bases, with 18 bases spanning the gap. CDR3: CASSPPLRQANQPQHF. CDR3 nucleotides: TGTGCCAGCAGTCCTCCCTTGAGACAGGCGAATCAGCCCCAGCATTTT.

This clone was counted only a few times. This chain links TRBV6-5 with TRBJ2-2, with D uncertain. V gave up 5 bases and J gave up 7 bases, with 8 bases separating them. The CDR3 loop spans 12 amino acids. CDR1 is MNHEY and CDR2 is SVGAGI in the germline V gene. The CDR3 DNA reads TGTGCCAGCAGTCCTTTCGGCGGGGAGCTGTTTTTT. It is translated as CASSPFGGELFF.

The chain couples TRBV7-9 to TRBJ2-1; TRBD2 matches at 14 bases. The CDR3 totals 19 residues. The J segment lost 6 bases and the V segment lost 0 bases, leaving 10 bases of the junction unmatched. The V gene's germline CDR1 is SEHNR and CDR2 FQNEAQ (reference sequence). Here the CDR3 reads CASSLAPGTSGRLFNEQFF. CDR3 nucleotides: TGTGCCAGCAGCTTAGCGCCCGGGACTAGCGGGAGACTGTTCAATGAGCAGTTCTTC.

The V and J genes are TRBV5-4 and TRBJ1-2, with TRBD1 identical over 9 bases. V trimming: 10 bases; J trimming: 2 bases; junction bases outside the gene matches: 12. Looked up from germline, CDR1 is SGHNT and CDR2 is YYREEE (reference sequence). The CDR3 loop spans 15 amino acids. CDR3 DNA sequence: TGTGCCTCGGCGGAAGGGACAGGGAAAAACTATGGCTACACCTTC. Residues: CASAEGTGKNYGYTF.

CDR3 amino acids: CASSLELLRYNEQFF. DNA of the CDR3: TGTGCCAGCAGCTTAGAGCTGTTGCGTTACAATGAGCAGTTCTTC. The V and J genes are TRBV11-2 and TRBJ2-1; the D is unclear. Trimming removed 0 bases at V and 4 bases at J, with 10 bases between. Germline CDR1 SGHAT, CDR2 FQNNGV. CDR3 length: 15 amino acids.

This rearrangement joins TRBV6-5 to TRBJ1-2, with a possible D match to TRBD1 (5 bases). The CDR3 spans 14 residues. Deletions cut 7 bases from V and 4 bases from J, with 16 bases between. Germline CDR1 reads MNHEY; CDR2 reads SVGAGI. This chain's CDR3 is CASTSGRAVYGYTF. The DNA for the CDR3 is TGTGCCAGCACCTCCGGCAGGGCGGTCTATGGCTACACCTTC.

The rearrangement links TRBV2 to TRBJ1-3, with D tentatively TRBD1 (6 bases). The ends were cut back, 7 bases at V and 8 bases at J, with 18 bases in the middle. CDR3 length: 14 residues. CDR1 is SNHLY, CDR2 FYNNEI, per germline. The CDR3 DNA is TGTGCCAGCAAGGAGACAGGTCCCCAGGACACCATATATTTT. Amino acids: CASKETGPQDTIYF.

This chain joins TRBV13 and TRBJ1-4; D is undetermined. Trimming cost V 4 bases and J 8 bases, with 11 bases left between them. Germline-derived CDR1 and CDR2 are PRHDT and FYEKMQ (reference sequence). The CDR3 has 13 amino acids. CDR3 residues: CASSWAPGEKLFF. The CDR3 DNA sequence: TGTGCCAGCAGCTGGGCTCCGGGAGAAAAACTGTTTTTT.

The chain carries TRBV25-1 and TRBJ2-7; D is possibly TRBD2 (6 bases). Trimming removed 4 bases from V and 6 bases from J, with 7 bases in between. The CDR3 contains 11 residues. Germline CDR1 MGHDK, CDR2 SYGVNS. The CDR3 region is CASSAGGEQYF. Written as DNA, the CDR3 is TGTGCCAGCAGTGCCGGGGGCGAGCAGTACTTC.

The chain links TRBV7-2 to TRBJ2-7; 10 bases map to TRBD2. The CDR3 covers 16 residues. Germline lookup yields CDR1 SGHTA and CDR2 FQGNSA. Trimming cost V 1 base and J 2 bases; bases outside gene matches: 5. This CDR3 reads CASSLVSGGTPYEQYF. The CDR3 bases are TGTGCCAGCAGCTTAGTTAGCGGGGGGACCCCCTACGAGCAGTACTTC.

There are a few counts of this clone. In DNA, the CDR3 is TGTGCCAGCAGCTTTAGACTAGCGGCCTACAATGAGCAGTTCTTC. Translated: CASSFRLAAYNEQFF. The genes are TRBV7-8 and TRBJ2-1; 9 nucleotides match TRBD2. The CDR3 totals 15 residues. In germline, CDR1 is SGHVS, CDR2 FQNEAQ. V shed 3 bases and J 2 bases; nucleotides not matched to a gene: 2.

The chain carries TRBV6-6 and TRBJ1-4, with a weak D call TRBD1 (6 bases). Looked up from germline, CDR1 is MNHNY and CDR2 is SVGAGI (reference sequence). The CDR3 covers 11 residues. Trimming stripped 7 bases from V and 8 bases from J, with 8 bases between. The CDR3 nucleotides are TGTGCCAGCAAACAGGGAGAAAAACTGTTTTTT. Its translation is CASKQGEKLFF.

V gene TRBV4-1 combines with J gene TRBJ1-6; D possibly corresponds to TRBD1 (5 bases). CDR1 is MGHRA, CDR2 YSYEKL, per germline. CDR3 length: 15 amino acids. Trimming removed 4 bases at V and 8 bases at J, with 15 bases between. The CDR3 bases are TGCGCCAGCAGCCCCCTCCCGGGGGGTCATTCACCCCTCCACTTT. Translated, it gives CASSPLPGGHSPLHF.

V usage is TRBV7-8 and J usage is TRBJ1-1; possibly TRBD1 for D (5 bases). Trimming removed 0 bases at V and 1 base at J, with 18 bases between. CDR1 is SGHVS and CDR2 is FQNEAQ in the germline V gene. The CDR3 is 18 residues long. In nucleotides, the CDR3 is TGTGCCAGCAGCTTAGCGCCTCTTTGGAGGGGCCCGAACACTGAAGCTTTCTTT. Amino acids: CASSLAPLWRGPNTEAFF. Looking up the rest from reference TRBV7-8 and TRBJ1-1 gives the full variable domain: GAGVSQSPRYKVAKRGQDVALRCDPISGHVSLFWYQQALGQGPEFLTYFQNEAQLDKSGLPSDRFFAERPEGSVSTLKIQRTQQEDSAVYLCASSLAPLWRGPNTEAFFGQGTRLTVV.

V gene TRBV15 combines with J gene TRBJ2-5; D possibly corresponds to TRBD2 (5 bases). Trimming took off 2 bases at V and 3 bases at J, with 16 bases between the two ends. Germline CDR1 and CDR2: LNHNV and YYDKDF (reference sequence). This CDR3 is built from 16 residues. For the CDR3, the DNA is TGTGCCACCAGCAGACCCTTTCATGGGGAGAAAGAGACCCAGTACTTC. The encoded protein is CATSRPFHGEKETQYF.

This chain joins TRBV11-3 and TRBJ2-2; D not resolved. CDR3 length: 15 amino acids. Germline V gene sequence: CDR1 SGHNT, CDR2 YENEEA. Trimming cost V 5 bases and J 9 bases, with 19 bases left between them. CDR3 protein: CASSPNPARVRELFF. DNA of the CDR3: TGTGCCAGCAGCCCCAACCCCGCAAGAGTGAGGGAGCTGTTTTTT.

The chain links TRBV29-1 to TRBJ1-4; perhaps TRBD1 as D (6 bases). The CDR3 is 14 residues long. Trimming cost V 7 bases and J 5 bases, with 17 bases left between them. CDR1 is SQVTM, CDR2 ANQGSEA, per germline. DNA for the CDR3: TGCAGCGCTTGTGCCAGGGGCTCAAATGAAAAACTGTTTTTT. Translation: CSACARGSNEKLFF.

V and J are TRBV11-2 and TRBJ2-1; 9 positions match TRBD2. CDR1 and CDR2 (germline): SGHAT, FQNNGV. The CDR3 runs 15 residues. J lost 3 bases, V lost 6 bases, and 6 bases had no gene match. The CDR3 DNA follows: TGTGCCAGCAGGTTCAGCGGGGGGAGCTACAATGAGCAGTTCTTC. This gives the protein CASRFSGGSYNEQFF.

The V call is TRBV7-8, the J call TRBJ1-5; maybe TRBD1 (6 bases). CDR1 SGHVS and CDR2 FQNEAQ come from the germline V gene. Trimming took off 0 bases at V and 9 bases at J, with 12 bases between the two ends. The CDR3 loop spans 14 amino acids. For the CDR3, the DNA is TGTGCCAGCAGCTTAGCGTCCTTAGGGGGGCCCCAGCATTTT. It yields the protein CASSLASLGGPQHF.

The chain's CDR3 is CASSLYGQGYGYTF. The CDR3 nucleotides read TGTGCCAGCAGCTTGTACGGACAGGGTTATGGCTACACCTTC. The V gene is TRBV5-5, the J gene TRBJ1-2; 8 bases agree with TRBD1. The V gene's germline CDR1 is SGHKS and CDR2 YYEKEE (reference sequence). The J segment lost 5 bases and the V segment lost 1 base, leaving 4 bases of the junction unmatched. The CDR3 loop spans 14 amino acids.

This rearrangement joins TRBV5-1 to TRBJ1-1, with D hard to call. The CDR3 is 12 residues long. Trimming took off 0 bases at V and 11 bases at J, with 11 bases between the two ends. Germline V gives CDR1 SGHRS, CDR2 YFSETQ. This CDR3 reads CASSLGFEAAFF. The CDR3 DNA reads as TGCGCCAGCAGCTTGGGTTTCGAGGCGGCTTTCTTT.

This clone appeared a single time. The chain employs TRBV6-5 and TRBJ1-3, with D uncertain. Trimming left V 6 bases short and J 4 bases short, with 13 bases between. The germline gives CDR1 MNHEY, CDR2 SVGAGI. The CDR3 length is 14 residues. CDR3 coding DNA: TGTGCCAGCAGGAACAGCTTTGTGGGAAACACCATATATTTT. It specifies CASRNSFVGNTIYF.

The chain is built from TRBV7-8 and TRBJ2-1; D is perhaps TRBD2 (7 bases). This CDR3 contains 17 residues. V lost 10 bases to trimming and J lost 0 bases, with 22 bases between them. Germline CDR1 and CDR2: SGHVS and FQNEAQ. Here the CDR3 DNA reads TGTGCCATCGAGGGGGGGGCTAGCGGAAGCTCCTACAATGAGCAGTTCTTC. This encodes CAIEGGASGSSYNEQFF.

The chain joins TRBV9 to TRBJ1-1; weak D call: TRBD1 (5 bases). The CDR3 runs to 15 residues. Germline CDR1 is SGDLS and CDR2 is YYNGEE. V dropped 4 bases and J dropped 0 bases, with 13 bases sitting between them. The CDR3 DNA reads as TGTGCCAGCAGCTCGACAGTCCTCATGAACACTGAAGCTTTCTTT. It yields the protein CASSSTVLMNTEAFF.